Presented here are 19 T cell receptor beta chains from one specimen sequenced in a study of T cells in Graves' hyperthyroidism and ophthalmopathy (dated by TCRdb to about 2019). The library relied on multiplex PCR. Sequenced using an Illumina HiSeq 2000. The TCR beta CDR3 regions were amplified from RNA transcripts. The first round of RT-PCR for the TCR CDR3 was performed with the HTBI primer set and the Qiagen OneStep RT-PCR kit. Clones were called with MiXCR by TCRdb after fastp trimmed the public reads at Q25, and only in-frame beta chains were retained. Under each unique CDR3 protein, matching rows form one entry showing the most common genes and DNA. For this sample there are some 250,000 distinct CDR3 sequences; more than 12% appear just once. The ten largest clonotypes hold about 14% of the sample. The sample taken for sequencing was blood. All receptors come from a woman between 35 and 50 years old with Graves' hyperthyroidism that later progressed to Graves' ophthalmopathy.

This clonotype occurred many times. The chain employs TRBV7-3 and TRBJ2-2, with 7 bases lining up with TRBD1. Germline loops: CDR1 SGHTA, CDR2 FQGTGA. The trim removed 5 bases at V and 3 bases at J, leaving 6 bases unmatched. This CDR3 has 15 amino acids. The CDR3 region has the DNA TGTGCCAGCAGCCGCAACAGGGGAGACACCGGGGAGCTGTTTTTT. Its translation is CASSRNRGDTGELFF.

This chain's CDR3 is CASSFGTGGGGVQYF. Written as DNA, the CDR3 is TGTGCCAGCAGTTTCGGGACAGGGGGGGGGGGGGTGCAGTATTTT. This sequence joins TRBV27 and TRBJ2-3; 11 bases map to TRBD1. With V trimmed by 3 bases and J by 11 bases, 10 bases remained unmatched. CDR1 is MNHEY, CDR2 SMNVEV, per germline (reference sequence). The length of the CDR3 is 15 residues.

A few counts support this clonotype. CDR3 region: CASSLRTGGNTGELFF. In nucleotides, the CDR3 is TGTGCCAGCAGCTTGCGGACAGGGGGGAACACCGGGGAGCTGTTTTTT. The chain combines TRBV7-6 with TRBJ2-2; TRBD1 matches 10 bases. Per germline, CDR1 SGHVS and CDR2 FNYEAQ. The CDR3 has 16 residues. V lost 3 bases and J lost 1; bases outside the gene matches: 2.

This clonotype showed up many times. The CDR3 is CASSLRVAGNTDTQYF. The CDR3 nucleotides are TGTGCCAGCAGCTTGAGGGTAGCGGGTAACACAGATACGCAGTATTTT. The chain carries TRBV7-6 and TRBJ2-3, with 7 positions matching TRBD2. Germline V gives CDR1 SGHVS, CDR2 FNYEAQ. The trim removed 3 bases at V and 2 bases at J, leaving 8 bases unmatched. The CDR3 runs to 16 residues.

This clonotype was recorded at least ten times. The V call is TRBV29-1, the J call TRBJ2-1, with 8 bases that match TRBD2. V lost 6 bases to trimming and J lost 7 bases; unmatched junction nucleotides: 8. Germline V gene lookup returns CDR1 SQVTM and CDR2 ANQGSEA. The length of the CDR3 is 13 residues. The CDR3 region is CSVAGTSWNEQFF. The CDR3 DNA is TGCAGCGTAGCCGGGACTAGTTGGAATGAGCAGTTCTTC.

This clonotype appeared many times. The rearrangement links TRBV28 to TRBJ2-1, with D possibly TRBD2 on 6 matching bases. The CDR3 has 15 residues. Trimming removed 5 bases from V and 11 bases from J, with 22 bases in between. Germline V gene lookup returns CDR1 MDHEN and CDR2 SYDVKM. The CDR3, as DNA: TGTGCCAGCAGTCCACATCACGGAAGCGGGCGGAAGCAGTTCTTC. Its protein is CASSPHHGSGRKQFF.

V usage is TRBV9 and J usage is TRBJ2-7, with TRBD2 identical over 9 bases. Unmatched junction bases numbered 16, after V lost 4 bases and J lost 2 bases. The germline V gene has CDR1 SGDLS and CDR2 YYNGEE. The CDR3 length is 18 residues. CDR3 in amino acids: CASSLREASGASTYEQYF. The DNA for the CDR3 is TGTGCCAGCAGCCTACGGGAGGCTAGCGGGGCCTCTACCTACGAGCAGTACTTC.

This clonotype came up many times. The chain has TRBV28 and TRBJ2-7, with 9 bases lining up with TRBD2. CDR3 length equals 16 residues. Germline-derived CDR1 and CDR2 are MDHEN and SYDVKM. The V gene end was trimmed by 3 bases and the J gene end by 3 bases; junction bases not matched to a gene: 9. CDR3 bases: TGTGCCAGCAGTTTTCCACCCGGGACTAGCAGCTACGAGCAGTACTTC. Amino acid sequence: CASSFPPGTSSYEQYF.

The DNA for the CDR3 is TGTGCCAGCAGTCCACGGCAGTGCGCTGAGACCCAGTACTTC. Its protein product is CASSPRQCAETQYF. The chain uses TRBV12-3 or TRBV12-4 and TRBJ2-5; D remains ambiguous. The CDR3 has 14 residues. Trimming took 5 bases from V and 5 from J, leaving 15 bases between them.

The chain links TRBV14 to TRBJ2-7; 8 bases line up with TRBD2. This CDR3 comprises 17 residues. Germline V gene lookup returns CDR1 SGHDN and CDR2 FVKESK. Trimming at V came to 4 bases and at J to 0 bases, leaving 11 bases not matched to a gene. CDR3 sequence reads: CASSPLALAVYSYEQYF. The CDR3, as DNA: TGTGCCAGCAGCCCTCTGGCACTAGCGGTCTACTCCTACGAGCAGTACTTC.

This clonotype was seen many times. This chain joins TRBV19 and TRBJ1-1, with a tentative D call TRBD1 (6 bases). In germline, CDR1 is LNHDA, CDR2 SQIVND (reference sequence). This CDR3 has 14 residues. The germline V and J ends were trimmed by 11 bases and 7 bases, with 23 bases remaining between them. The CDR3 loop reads CASRGYSAGREAFF. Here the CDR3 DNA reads TGTGCCTCAAGGGGGTACTCGGCTGGACGTGAAGCTTTCTTT.

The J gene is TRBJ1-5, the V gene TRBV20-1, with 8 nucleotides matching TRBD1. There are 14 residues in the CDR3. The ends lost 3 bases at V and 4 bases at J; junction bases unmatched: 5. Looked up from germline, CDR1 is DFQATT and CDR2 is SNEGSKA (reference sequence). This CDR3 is CSASPTGGNQPQHF. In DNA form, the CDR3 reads TGCAGTGCTAGCCCTACAGGGGGAAATCAGCCCCAGCATTTT.

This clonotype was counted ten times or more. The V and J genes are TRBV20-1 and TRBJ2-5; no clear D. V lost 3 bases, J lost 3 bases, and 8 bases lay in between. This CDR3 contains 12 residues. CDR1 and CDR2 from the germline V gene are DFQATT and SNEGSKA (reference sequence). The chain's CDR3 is CSASAGEETQYF. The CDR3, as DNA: TGCAGTGCTAGTGCTGGTGAAGAGACCCAGTACTTC.

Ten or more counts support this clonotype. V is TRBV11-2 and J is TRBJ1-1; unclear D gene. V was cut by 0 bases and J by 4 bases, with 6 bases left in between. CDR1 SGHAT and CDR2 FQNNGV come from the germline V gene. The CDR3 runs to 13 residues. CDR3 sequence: CASSLEVVTEAFF. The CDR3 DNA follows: TGTGCCAGCAGCTTAGAGGTGGTCACTGAAGCTTTCTTT.

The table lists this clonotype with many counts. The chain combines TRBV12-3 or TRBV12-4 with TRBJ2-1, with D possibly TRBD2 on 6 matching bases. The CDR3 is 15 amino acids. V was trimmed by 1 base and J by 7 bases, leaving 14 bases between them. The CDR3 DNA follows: TGTGCCAGCAGTTTAGGGGGAGGACCACGGAATGAGCAGTTCTTC. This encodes CASSLGGGPRNEQFF.

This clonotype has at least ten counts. The CDR3 reads CSVRPQETQYF. Here the CDR3 DNA reads TGCAGCGTAAGACCCCAAGAGACCCAGTACTTC. This chain links TRBV29-1 with TRBJ2-5, with D hard to call. Germline V lookup: CDR1 SQVTM, CDR2 ANQGSEA. The CDR3 runs 11 residues. Deletions cut 6 bases from V and 1 base from J, with 6 bases between.

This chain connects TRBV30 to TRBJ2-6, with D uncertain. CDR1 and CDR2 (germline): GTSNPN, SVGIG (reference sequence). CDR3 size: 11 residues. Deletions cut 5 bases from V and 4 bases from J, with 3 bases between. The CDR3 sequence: CAWQGANVLTF. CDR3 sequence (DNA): TGTGCCTGGCAGGGGGCCAACGTCCTGACTTTC.

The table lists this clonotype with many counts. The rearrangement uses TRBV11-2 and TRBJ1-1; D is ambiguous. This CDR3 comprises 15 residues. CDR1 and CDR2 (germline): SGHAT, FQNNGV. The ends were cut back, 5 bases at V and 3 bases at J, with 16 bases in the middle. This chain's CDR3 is CASSPQPTADTEAFF. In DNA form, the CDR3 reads TGTGCCAGCAGCCCTCAGCCTACAGCGGACACTGAAGCTTTCTTT.

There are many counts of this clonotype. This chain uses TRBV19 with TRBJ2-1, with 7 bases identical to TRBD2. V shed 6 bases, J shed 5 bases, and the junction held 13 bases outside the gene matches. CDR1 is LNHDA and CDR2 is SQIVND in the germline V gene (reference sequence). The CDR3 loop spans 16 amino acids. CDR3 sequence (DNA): TGTGCCAGTAGCGTACCCCGCGGGAGCTTCGACAATGAGCAGTTCTTC. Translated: CASSVPRGSFDNEQFF.